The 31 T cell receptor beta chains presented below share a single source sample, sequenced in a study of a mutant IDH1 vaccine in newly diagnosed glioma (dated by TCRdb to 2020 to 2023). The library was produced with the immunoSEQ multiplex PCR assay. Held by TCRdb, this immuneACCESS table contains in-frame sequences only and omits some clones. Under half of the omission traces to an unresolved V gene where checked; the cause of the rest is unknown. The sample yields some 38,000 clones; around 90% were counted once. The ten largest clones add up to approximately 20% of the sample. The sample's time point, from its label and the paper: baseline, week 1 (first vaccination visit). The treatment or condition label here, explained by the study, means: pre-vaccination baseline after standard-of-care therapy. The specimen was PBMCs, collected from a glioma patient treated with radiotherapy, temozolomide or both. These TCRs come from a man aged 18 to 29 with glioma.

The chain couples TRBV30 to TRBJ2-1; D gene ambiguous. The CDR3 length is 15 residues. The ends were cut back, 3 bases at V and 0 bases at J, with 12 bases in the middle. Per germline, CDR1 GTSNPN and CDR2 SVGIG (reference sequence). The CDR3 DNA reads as TGTGCCTGGAGCCCCCAAGGGATCTCCTACAATGAGCAGTTCTTC. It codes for CAWSPQGISYNEQFF.

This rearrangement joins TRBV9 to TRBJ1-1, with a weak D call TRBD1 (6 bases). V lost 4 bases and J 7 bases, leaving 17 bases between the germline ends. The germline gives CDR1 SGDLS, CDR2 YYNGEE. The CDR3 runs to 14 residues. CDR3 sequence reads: CASSPSWVGGEAFF. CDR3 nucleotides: TGTGCCAGCAGCCCTAGCTGGGTAGGGGGTGAAGCTTTCTTT.

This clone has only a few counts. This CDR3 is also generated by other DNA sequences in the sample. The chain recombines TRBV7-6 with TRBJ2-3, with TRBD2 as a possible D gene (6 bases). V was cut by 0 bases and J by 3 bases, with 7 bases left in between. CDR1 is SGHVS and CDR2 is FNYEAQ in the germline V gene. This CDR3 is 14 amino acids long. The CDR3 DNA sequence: TGTGCCAGCAGCTTAGCGGGAGGAACAGATACGCAGTATTTT. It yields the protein CASSLAGGTDTQYF.

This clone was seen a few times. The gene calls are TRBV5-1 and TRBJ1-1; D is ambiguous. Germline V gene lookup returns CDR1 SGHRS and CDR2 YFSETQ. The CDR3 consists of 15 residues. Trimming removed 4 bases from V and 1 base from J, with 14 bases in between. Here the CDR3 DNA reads TGCGCCAGCAGCCCGGTCCAAGCGGGGAACACTGAAGCTTTCTTT. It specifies CASSPVQAGNTEAFF.

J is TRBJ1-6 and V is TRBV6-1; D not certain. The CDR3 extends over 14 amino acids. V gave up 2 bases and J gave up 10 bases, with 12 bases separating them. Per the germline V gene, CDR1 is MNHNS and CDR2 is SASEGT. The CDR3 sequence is CASSERQVQSPLHF. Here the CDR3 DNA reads TGTGCCAGCAGTGAACGCCAGGTCCAATCACCCCTCCACTTT.

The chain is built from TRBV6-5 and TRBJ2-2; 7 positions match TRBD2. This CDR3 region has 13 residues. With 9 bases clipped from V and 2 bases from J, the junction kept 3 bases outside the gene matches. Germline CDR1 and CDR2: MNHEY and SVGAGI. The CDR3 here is CASGGVNTGELFF. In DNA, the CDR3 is TGTGCCAGTGGGGGGGTAAACACCGGGGAGCTGTTTTTT.

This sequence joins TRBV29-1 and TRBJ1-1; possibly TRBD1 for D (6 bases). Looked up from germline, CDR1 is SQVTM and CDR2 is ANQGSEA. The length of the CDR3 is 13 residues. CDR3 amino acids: CILGGQMNTEAFF. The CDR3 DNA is TGCATCCTTGGGGGGCAGATGAACACTGAAGCTTTCTTT.

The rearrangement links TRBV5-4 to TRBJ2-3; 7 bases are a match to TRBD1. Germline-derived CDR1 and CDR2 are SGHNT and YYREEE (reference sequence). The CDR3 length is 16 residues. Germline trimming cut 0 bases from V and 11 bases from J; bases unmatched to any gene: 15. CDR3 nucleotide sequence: TGTGCCAGCAGCTTGGCCCGGGACAGATCGGTTAACAGGCAGTATTTT. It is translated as CASSLARDRSVNRQYF.

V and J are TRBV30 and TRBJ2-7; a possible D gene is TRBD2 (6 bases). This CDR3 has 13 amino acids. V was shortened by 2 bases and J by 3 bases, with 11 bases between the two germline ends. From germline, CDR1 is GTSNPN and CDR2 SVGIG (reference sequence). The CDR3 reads CAWSLTGGYEQYF. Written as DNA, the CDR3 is TGTGCCTGGAGTCTTACCGGGGGCTACGAGCAGTACTTC. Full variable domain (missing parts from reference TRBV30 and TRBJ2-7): SQTIHQWPATLVQPVGSPLSLECTVEGTSNPNLYWYRQAAGRGLQLLFYSVGIGQISSEVPQNLSASRPQDRQFILSSKKLLLSDSGFYLCAWSLTGGYEQYFGPGTRLTVT.

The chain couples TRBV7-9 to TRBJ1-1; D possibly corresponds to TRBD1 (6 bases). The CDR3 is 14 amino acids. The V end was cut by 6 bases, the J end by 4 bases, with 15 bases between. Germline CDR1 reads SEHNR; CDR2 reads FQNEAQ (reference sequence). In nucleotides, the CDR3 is TGTGCCAGCAGTTCACAGGGTTGGGGCACTGAAGCTTTCTTT. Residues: CASSSQGWGTEAFF. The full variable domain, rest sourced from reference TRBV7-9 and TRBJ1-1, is DTGVSQNPRHKITKRGQNVTFRCDPISEHNRLYWYRQTLGQGPEFLTYFQNEAQLEKSRLLSDRFSAERPKGSFSTLEIQRTEQGDSAMYLCASSSQGWGTEAFFGQGTRLTVV.

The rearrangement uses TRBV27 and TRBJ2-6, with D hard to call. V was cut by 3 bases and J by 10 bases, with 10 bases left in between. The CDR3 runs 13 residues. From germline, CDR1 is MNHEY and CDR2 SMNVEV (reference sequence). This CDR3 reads CASSLGIRNVLTF. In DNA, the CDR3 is TGTGCCAGCAGTTTGGGGATCAGGAACGTCCTGACTTTC.

CDR3: CASSSPGTGQETQYF. In DNA form, the CDR3 reads TGTGCCAGCAGCTCCCCCGGGACAGGCCAAGAGACCCAGTACTTC. This rearrangement joins TRBV7-2 to TRBJ2-5, with 8 bases identical to TRBD1. Germline-derived CDR1 and CDR2 are SGHTA and FQGNSA. This CDR3 contains 15 residues. With V trimmed by 4 bases and J by 1 base, 5 bases remained unmatched.

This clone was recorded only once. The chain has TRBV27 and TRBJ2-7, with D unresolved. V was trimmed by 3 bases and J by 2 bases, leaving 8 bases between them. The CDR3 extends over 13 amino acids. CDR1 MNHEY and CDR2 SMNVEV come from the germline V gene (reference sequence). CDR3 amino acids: CASSLRPTYEQYF. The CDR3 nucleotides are TGTGCCAGCAGTTTGCGCCCCACCTACGAGCAGTACTTC.

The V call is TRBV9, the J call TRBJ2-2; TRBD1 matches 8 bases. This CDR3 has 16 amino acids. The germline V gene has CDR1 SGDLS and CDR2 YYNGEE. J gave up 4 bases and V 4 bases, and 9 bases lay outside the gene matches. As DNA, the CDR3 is TGTGCCAGCAGCCCCGGACAGGGAGGAAGCACCGGGGAGCTGTTTTTT. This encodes CASSPGQGGSTGELFF.

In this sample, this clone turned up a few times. The CDR3 is CASSSFSGGTETQYF. The CDR3 DNA is TGTGCCAGCAGCTCTTTCTCGGGGGGCACCGAGACCCAGTACTTC. This chain links TRBV7-9 with TRBJ2-5; D may be TRBD2 (7 bases). This CDR3 is 15 amino acids long. V was trimmed by 4 bases and J by 5 bases, leaving 17 bases between them. The germline CDR1 and CDR2 sequences are SEHNR and FQNEAQ (reference sequence).

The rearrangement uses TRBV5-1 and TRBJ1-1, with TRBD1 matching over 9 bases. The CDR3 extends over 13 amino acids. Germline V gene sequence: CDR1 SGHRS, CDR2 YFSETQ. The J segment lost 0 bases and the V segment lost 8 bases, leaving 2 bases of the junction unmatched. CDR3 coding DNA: TGCGCCAGTGGACAGGGGATGAACACTGAAGCTTTCTTT. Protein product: CASGQGMNTEAFF.

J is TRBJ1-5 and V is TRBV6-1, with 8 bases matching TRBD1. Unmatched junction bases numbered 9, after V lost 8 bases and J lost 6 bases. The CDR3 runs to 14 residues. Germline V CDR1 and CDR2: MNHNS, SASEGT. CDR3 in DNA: TGTGCCAGCTGGACAGGGCTGGACGGTCAGCCCCAGCATTTT. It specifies CASWTGLDGQPQHF.

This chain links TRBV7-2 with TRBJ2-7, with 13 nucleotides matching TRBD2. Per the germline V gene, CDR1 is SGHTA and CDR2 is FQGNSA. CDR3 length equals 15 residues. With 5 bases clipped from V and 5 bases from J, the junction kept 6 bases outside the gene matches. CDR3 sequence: CASSVTSGRAHEQYF. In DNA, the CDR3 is TGTGCCAGCAGCGTCACTAGCGGGAGGGCCCACGAGCAGTACTTC.

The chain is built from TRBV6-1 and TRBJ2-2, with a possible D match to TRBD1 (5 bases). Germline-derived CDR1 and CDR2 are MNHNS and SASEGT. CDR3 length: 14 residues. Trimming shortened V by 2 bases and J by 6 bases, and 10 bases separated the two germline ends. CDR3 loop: CASSESGAAGELFF. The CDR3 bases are TGTGCCAGCAGTGAATCTGGGGCCGCCGGGGAGCTGTTTTTT.

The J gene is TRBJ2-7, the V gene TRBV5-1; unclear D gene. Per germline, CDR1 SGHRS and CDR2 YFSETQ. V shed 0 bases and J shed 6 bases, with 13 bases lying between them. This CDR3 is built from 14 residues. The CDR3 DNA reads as TGCGCCAGCAGCTTGGGGTCTCTTACGGGCGAGCAGTACTTC. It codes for CASSLGSLTGEQYF.

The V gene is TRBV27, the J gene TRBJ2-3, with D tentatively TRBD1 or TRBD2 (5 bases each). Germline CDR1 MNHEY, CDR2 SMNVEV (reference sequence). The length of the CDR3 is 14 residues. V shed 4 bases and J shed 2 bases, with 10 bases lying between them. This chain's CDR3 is CASSYQGPTDTQYF. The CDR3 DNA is TGTGCCAGCAGTTACCAGGGACCCACAGATACGCAGTATTTT.

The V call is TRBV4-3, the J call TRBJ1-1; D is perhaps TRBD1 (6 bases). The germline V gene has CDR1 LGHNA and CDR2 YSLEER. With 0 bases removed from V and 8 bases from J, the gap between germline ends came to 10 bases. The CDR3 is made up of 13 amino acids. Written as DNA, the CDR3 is TGCGCCAGCAGCCAAGATACAGGGAAGGAAGCTTTCTTT. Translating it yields CASSQDTGKEAFF.

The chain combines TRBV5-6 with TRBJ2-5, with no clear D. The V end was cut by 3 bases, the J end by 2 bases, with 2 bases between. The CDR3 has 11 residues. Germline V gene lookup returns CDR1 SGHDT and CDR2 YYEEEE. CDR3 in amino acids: CASSSQETQYF. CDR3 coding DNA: TGTGCCAGCAGCTCTCAAGAGACCCAGTACTTC.

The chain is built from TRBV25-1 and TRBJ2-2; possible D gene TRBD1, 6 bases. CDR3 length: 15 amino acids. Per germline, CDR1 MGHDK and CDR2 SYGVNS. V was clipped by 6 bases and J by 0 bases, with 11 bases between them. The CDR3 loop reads CASSPTGSNTGELFF. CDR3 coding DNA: TGTGCCAGCAGCCCGACAGGCTCGAACACCGGGGAGCTGTTTTTT. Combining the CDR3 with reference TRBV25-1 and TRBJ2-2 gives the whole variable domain EADIYQTPRYLVIGTGKKITLECSQTMGHDKMYWYQQDPGMELHLIHYSYGVNSTEKGDLSSESTVSRIRTEHFPLTLESARPSHTSQYLCASSPTGSNTGELFFGEGSRLTVL.

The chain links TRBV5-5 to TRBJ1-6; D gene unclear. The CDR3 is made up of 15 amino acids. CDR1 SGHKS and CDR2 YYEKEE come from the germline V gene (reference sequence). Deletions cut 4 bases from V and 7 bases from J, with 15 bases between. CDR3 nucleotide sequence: TGTGCCAGCAGCCTAACGGACGGTGAAAATTCACCCCTCCACTTT. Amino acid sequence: CASSLTDGENSPLHF.

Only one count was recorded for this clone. This CDR3 reads CASSLDSHNEKLFF. CDR3 sequence (DNA): TGTGCCAGCAGCCTAGACAGTCATAATGAAAAACTGTTTTTT. This rearrangement joins TRBV9 to TRBJ1-4; the D gene is possibly TRBD1 (5 bases). V lost 4 bases and J lost 4, with 11 bases in between. The CDR3 has 14 amino acids. Germline CDR1 is SGDLS and CDR2 is YYNGEE.

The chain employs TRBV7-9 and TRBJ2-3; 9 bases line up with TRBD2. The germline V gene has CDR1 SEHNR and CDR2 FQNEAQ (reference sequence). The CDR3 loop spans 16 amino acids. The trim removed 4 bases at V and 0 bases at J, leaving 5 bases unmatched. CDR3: CASSSTSGFSTDTQYF. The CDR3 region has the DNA TGTGCCAGCAGCTCGACTAGCGGCTTTAGCACAGATACGCAGTATTTT.

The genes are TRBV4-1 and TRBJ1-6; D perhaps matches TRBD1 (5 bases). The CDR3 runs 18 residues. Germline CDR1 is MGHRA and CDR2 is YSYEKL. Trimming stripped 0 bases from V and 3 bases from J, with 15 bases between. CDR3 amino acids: CASSQEGGALGYNSPLHF. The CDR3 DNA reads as TGCGCCAGCAGCCAAGAGGGGGGTGCCTTGGGCTATAATTCACCCCTCCACTTT.

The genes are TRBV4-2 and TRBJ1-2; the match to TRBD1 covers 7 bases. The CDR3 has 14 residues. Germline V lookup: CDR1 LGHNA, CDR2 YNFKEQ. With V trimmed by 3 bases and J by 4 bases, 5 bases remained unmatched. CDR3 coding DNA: TGTGCCAGCAGCCAGACAGGGACAGCCTATGGCTACACCTTC. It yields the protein CASSQTGTAYGYTF.

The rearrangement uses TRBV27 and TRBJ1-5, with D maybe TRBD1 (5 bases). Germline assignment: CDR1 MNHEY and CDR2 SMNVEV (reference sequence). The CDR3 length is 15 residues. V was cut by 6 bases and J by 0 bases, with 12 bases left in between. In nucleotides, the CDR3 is TGTGCCAGCAGACGACGACAGTATAGCAATCAGCCCCAGCATTTT. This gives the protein CASRRRQYSNQPQHF.

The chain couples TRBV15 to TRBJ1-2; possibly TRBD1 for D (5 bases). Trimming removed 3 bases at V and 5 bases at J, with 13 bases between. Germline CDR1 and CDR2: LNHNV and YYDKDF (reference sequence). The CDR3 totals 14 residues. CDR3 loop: CATSRSGSWYGYTF. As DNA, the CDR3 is TGTGCCACCAGCAGGTCAGGGTCCTGGTATGGCTACACCTTC.